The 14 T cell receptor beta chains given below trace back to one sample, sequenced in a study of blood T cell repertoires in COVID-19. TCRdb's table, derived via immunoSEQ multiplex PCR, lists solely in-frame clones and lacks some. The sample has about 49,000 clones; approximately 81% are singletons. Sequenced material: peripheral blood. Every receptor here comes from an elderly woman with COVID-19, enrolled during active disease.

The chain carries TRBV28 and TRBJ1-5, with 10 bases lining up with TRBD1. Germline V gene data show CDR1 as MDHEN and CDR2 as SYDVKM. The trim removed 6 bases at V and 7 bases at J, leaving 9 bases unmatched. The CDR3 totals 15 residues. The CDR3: CASSFPGQGKQPQHF. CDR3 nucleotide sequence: TGTGCCAGCAGCTTCCCGGGACAGGGGAAACAGCCCCAGCATTTT.

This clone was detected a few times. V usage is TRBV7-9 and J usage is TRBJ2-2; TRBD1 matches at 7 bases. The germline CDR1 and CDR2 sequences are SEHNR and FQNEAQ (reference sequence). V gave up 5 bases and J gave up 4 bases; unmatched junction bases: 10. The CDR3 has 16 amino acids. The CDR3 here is CASSPGGFGGTGELFF. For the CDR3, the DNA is TGTGCCAGCAGCCCAGGGGGATTCGGCGGCACCGGGGAGCTGTTTTTT.

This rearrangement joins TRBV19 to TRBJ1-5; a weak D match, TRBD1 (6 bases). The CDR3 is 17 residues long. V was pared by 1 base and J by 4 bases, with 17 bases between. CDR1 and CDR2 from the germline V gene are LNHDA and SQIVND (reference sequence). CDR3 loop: CASSIGVPGAPNQPQHF. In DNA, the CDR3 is TGTGCCAGTAGTATAGGGGTCCCAGGGGCTCCTAATCAGCCCCAGCATTTT.

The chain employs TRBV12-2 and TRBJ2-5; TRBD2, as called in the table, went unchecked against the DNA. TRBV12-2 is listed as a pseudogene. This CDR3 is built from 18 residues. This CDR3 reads CASRLAEGLAGDQETQYF. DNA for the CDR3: TGTGCAAGTCGCTTAGCCGAGGGACTAGCGGGAGACCAAGAGACCCAGTACTTC.

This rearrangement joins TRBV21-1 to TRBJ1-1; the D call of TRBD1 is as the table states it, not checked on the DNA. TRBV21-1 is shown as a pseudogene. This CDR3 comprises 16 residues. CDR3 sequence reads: CASSFRGQPLNTEAFF. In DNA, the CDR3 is TGTGCCAGCAGCTTTAGGGGACAGCCCTTGAACACTGAAGCTTTCTTT.

CDR3 residues: CASRDRVYSNQPQHF. In nucleotides, the CDR3 is TGTGCCAGCAGGGACAGGGTTTATAGCAATCAGCCCCAGCATTTT. The chain joins TRBV6-5 to TRBJ1-5, with 8 bases aligning to TRBD1. After removal of 6 bases from V and 0 bases from J, the junction contained 4 bases not matched to a gene. The CDR3 is 15 amino acids. CDR1 and CDR2 (germline): MNHEY, SVGAGI.

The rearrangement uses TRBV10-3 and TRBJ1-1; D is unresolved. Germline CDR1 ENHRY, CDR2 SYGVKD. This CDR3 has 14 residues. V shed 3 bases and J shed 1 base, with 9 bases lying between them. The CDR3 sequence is CAISDQAQNTEAFF. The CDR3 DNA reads TGTGCCATCAGTGATCAGGCCCAGAACACTGAAGCTTTCTTT.

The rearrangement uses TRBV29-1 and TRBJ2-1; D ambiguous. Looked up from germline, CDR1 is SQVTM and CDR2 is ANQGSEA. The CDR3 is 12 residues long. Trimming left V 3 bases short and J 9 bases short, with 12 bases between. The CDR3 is CSVDRVTGEQFF. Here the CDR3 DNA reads TGCAGCGTTGATCGCGTAACCGGTGAGCAGTTCTTC.

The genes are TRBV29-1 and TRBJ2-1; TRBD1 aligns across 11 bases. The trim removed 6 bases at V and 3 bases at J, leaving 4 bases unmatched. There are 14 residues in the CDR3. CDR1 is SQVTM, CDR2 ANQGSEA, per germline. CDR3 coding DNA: TGCAGCGTGGGGACAGGGGGAAACTACAATGAGCAGTTCTTC. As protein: CSVGTGGNYNEQFF.

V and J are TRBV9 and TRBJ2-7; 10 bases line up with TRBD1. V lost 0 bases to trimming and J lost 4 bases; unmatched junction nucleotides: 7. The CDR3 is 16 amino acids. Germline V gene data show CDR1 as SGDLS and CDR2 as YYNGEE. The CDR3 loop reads CASSVASGQGVYEQYF. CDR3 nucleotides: TGTGCCAGCAGCGTAGCTTCCGGACAGGGGGTGTACGAGCAGTACTTC.

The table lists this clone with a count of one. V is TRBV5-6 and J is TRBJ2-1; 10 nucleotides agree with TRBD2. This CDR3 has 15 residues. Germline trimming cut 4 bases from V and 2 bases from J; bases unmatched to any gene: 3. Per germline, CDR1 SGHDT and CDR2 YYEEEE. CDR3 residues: CASSRSGRAYNEQFF. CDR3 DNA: TGTGCCAGCAGCCGGAGCGGGAGGGCCTACAATGAGCAGTTCTTC.

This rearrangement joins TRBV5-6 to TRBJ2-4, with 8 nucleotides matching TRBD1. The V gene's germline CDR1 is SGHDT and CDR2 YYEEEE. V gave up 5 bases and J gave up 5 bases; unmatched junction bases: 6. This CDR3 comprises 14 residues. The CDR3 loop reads CASSFRGPENIQYF. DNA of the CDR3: TGTGCCAGCAGTTTCAGGGGGCCGGAAAACATTCAGTACTTC.

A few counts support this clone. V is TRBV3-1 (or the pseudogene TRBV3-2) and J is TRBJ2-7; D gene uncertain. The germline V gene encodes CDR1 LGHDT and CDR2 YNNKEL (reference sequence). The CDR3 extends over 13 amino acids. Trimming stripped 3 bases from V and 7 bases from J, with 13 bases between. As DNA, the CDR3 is TGTGCCAGCAGCCAGGGCCTACTTGGAGAGCAGTACTTC. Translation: CASSQGLLGEQYF.

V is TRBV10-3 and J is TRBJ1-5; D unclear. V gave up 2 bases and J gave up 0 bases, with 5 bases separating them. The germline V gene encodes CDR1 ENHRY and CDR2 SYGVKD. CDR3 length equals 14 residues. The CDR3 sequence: CAISEGGSNQPQHF. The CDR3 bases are TGTGCCATCAGTGAGGGAGGTAGCAATCAGCCCCAGCATTTT.